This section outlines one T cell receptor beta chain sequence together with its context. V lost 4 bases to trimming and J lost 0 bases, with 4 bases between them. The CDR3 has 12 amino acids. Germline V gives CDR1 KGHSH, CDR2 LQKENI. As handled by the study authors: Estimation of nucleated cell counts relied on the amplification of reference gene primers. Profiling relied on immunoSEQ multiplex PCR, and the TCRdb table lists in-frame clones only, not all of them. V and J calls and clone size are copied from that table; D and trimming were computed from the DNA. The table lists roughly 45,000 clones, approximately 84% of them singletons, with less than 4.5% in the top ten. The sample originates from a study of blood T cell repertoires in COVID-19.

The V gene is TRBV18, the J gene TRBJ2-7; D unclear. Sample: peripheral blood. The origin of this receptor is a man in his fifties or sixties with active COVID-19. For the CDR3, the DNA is TGTGCCAGCTCACGCTACTCCTACGAGCAGTACTTC. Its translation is CASSRYSYEQYF.